One and the same sample provided the 23 T cell receptor beta chains below, sequenced in a study of CD8+CD57+ T cells in acquired aplastic anemia. CD8+CD57+ cell expansion had been shown by flow cytometry in patients chosen for sequencing. Both TCR beta VDJ combination and CDR3 sequence profiling were carried out. Genomic DNA was the template for this profiling. Using its own MiXCR run on the reads, TCRdb lists one record per CDR3 protein. The repertoire holds roughly 280,000 distinct CDR3 sequences, with around three fifths as singletons. The specimen was sorted CD4+, CD8+, or CD8+CD57+ T cells (not recorded which) from PBMCs. Receptor source: a human donor with aplastic anemia.

The chain is built from TRBV2 and TRBJ1-2; 9 bases align to TRBD1. The J segment lost 2 bases and the V segment lost 8 bases, leaving 6 bases of the junction unmatched. Germline values: CDR1 SNHLY, CDR2 FYNNEI. This CDR3 is built from 14 residues. Here the CDR3 reads CASAGTGTNYGYTF. The CDR3 coding sequence is TGTGCCAGCGCCGGGACAGGGACGAACTATGGCTACACCTTC.

This chain connects TRBV15 to TRBJ2-1; 13 positions match TRBD2. V shed 3 bases and J 4 bases; nucleotides not matched to a gene: 6. Germline lookup yields CDR1 LNHNV and CDR2 YYDKDF (reference sequence). This CDR3 has 17 amino acids. The CDR3 region is CATSRGTSGIRYNEQFF. The CDR3 region has the DNA TGTGCCACCAGCAGGGGGACTAGCGGGATCCGATACAATGAGCAGTTCTTC.

The chain has TRBV7-9 and TRBJ1-4, with TRBD1 matching over 8 bases. CDR1 SEHNR and CDR2 FQNEAQ come from the germline V gene (reference sequence). The CDR3 is 16 residues long. Losses at the gene ends were 1 base for V and 1 base for J; bases not matched to a gene: 2. CDR3 DNA: TGTGCCAGCAGCTTAGGCGACAGGGGAACTAATGAAAAACTGTTTTTT. This codes for CASSLGDRGTNEKLFF.

This clonotype was picked up a small number of times. This chain uses TRBV20-1 with TRBJ1-2; the match to TRBD1 covers 7 bases. Unmatched junction bases numbered 7, after V lost 1 base and J lost 14 bases. This CDR3 is built from 11 residues. Germline assignment: CDR1 DFQATT and CDR2 SNEGSKA (reference sequence). In nucleotides, the CDR3 is TGCAGTGCTAGAGGGGAGGGGGCAGGGACCTTC. It encodes CSARGEGAGTF.

This clonotype was detected only once. The genes are TRBV20-1 and TRBJ2-5; TRBD2 is a possible D gene (5 bases). The CDR3 has 13 amino acids. V dropped 1 base and J dropped 5 bases, with 11 bases sitting between them. Germline lookup yields CDR1 DFQATT and CDR2 SNEGSKA (reference sequence). CDR3 region: CSARVGGFETQYF. CDR3 nucleotides: TGCAGTGCTAGAGTCGGCGGGTTTGAGACCCAGTACTTC.

The CDR3 spells CASSSIQGSYTEAFF. In nucleotides, the CDR3 is TGTGCCAGCAGCTCCATACAGGGGAGCTACACTGAAGCTTTCTTT. This rearrangement joins TRBV7-9 to TRBJ1-1, with 7 bases that match TRBD1. Trimming took 4 bases from V and 3 from J; bases not matched to a gene: 8. Germline V gene lookup returns CDR1 SEHNR and CDR2 FQNEAQ (reference sequence). The CDR3 runs to 15 residues.

This chain joins TRBV5-4 and TRBJ2-6, with D perhaps matching TRBD1 (5 bases). Trimming took off 0 bases at V and 1 base at J, with 8 bases between the two ends. Germline CDR1 SGHNT, CDR2 YYREEE (reference sequence). The CDR3 sequence is 16 residues long. CDR3 in amino acids: CASSLARASGANVLTF. For the CDR3, the DNA is TGTGCCAGCAGCTTGGCCAGGGCATCTGGGGCCAACGTCCTGACTTTC.

In this sample, this clonotype turned up many times. The chain is built from TRBV7-3 and TRBJ1-2, with TRBD1 matching over 8 bases. Germline CDR1 and CDR2: SGHTA and FQGTGA. CDR3 length: 13 residues. The J segment lost 5 bases and the V segment lost 4 bases, leaving 3 bases of the junction unmatched. CDR3 coding DNA: TGTGCCAGCAGCTCTCGACAGGGGTATGGCTACACCTTC. It is translated as CASSSRQGYGYTF.

The chain is built from TRBV10-3 and TRBJ2-3; D is ambiguous. The CDR3 length is 19 residues. Looked up from germline, CDR1 is ENHRY and CDR2 is SYGVKD. V was cut by 7 bases and J by 2 bases, with 28 bases left in between. CDR3 sequence (DNA): TGTGCCATCACCGCCGGCTTCGGTGGGGATATCCCTGACACAGATACGCAGTATTTT. Protein: CAITAGFGGDIPDTDTQYF.

The chain joins TRBV7-3 to TRBJ2-7, with a possible D match to TRBD2 (5 bases). Trimming took off 2 bases at V and 2 bases at J, with 13 bases between the two ends. CDR3 length equals 15 residues. The germline V gene encodes CDR1 SGHTA and CDR2 FQGTGA. CDR3 nucleotides: TGTGCCAGCAGCTTAGGTCGGGGAGTGGCCTACGAGCAGTACTTC. It encodes CASSLGRGVAYEQYF.

For this clonotype: Mismatch with germline at one junction end may stem from a read error. The V gene is TRBV24-1, the J gene TRBJ2-7; D not certain. CDR3 length equals 13 residues. Germline V gives CDR1 KGHDR, CDR2 SFDVKD. Here the CDR3 DNA reads TGTGCCACCAGTAAAGCAGGAGAGGCCGAGCAGTGCTTC. Residues: CATSKAGEAEQCF.

This clonotype was found many times. V usage is TRBV19 and J usage is TRBJ1-3; 10 bases map to TRBD1. The junction had 7 bases not matched to a gene; V was cut back by 1 base and J by 4 bases. The germline V gene has CDR1 LNHDA and CDR2 SQIVND (reference sequence). This CDR3 has 17 amino acids. CDR3 sequence (DNA): TGTGCCAGTAGTATAGGGGGGACAGGGGAAGCAGGAAACACCATATATTTT. It codes for CASSIGGTGEAGNTIYF.

V and J are TRBV15 and TRBJ2-7; 7 nucleotides line up with TRBD2. The CDR3 spans 14 residues. The V gene's germline CDR1 is LNHNV and CDR2 YYDKDF (reference sequence). V lost 5 bases to trimming and J lost 6 bases; unmatched junction nucleotides: 10. The CDR3 loop is CATSPGGVRLEQYF. CDR3 coding DNA: TGTGCCACCAGCCCTGGGGGGGTAAGGCTCGAGCAGTACTTC.

The chain carries TRBV11-3 and TRBJ2-7, with a tentative D call TRBD1 (6 bases). This CDR3 is built from 15 residues. CDR1 and CDR2 from the germline V gene are SGHNT and YENEEA. Trimming removed 5 bases from V and 6 bases from J, with 20 bases in between. The CDR3 DNA is TGTGCCAGCAGCCCAACCGACAGGTCCAGTAGCGAGCAGTACTTC. Its protein product is CASSPTDRSSSEQYF.

The chain links TRBV12-3 or TRBV12-4 to TRBJ1-3; no firm D call. CDR3 size: 15 residues. Trimming left V 4 bases short and J 4 bases short, with 14 bases between. The CDR3 coding sequence is TGTGCCAGCAGTTGGGAGGGCGTGGGAGGAAACACCATATATTTT. Amino acids: CASSWEGVGGNTIYF.

The chain links TRBV24-1 to TRBJ2-1; 12 bases map to TRBD2. This CDR3 contains 15 residues. Germline assignment: CDR1 KGHDR and CDR2 SFDVKD. The V and J ends lost 9 bases and 9 bases, in that order; junction bases with no gene match: 11. CDR3 coding DNA: TGTGCCACCGCAAAGCTAGCGGGAGGGCCGAGTGAGCAGTTCTTC. Encoded protein: CATAKLAGGPSEQFF.

The J gene is TRBJ1-5, the V gene TRBV6-1; D unresolved. This CDR3 has 17 amino acids. Germline lookup yields CDR1 MNHNS and CDR2 SASEGT. The CDR3 reads CGSRFWAGLDSNQPQHF. CDR3 nucleotide sequence: TGTGGGTCGCGGTTCTGGGCAGGCTTGGATAGCAATCAGCCCCAGCATTTT.

In this sample, this clonotype turned up many times. The V and J genes are TRBV5-8 and TRBJ2-1; D not resolved. CDR1 is SGHTS, CDR2 YDEGEE, per germline. The CDR3 is 14 residues long. The V end was cut by 0 bases, the J end by 1 base, with 5 bases between. Here the CDR3 DNA reads TGTGCCAGCAGCTTGGGTGAGTCCTACAATGAGCAGTTCTTC. It translates to CASSLGESYNEQFF.

This clonotype was counted only a few times. The V and J genes are TRBV5-1 and TRBJ2-7, with 11 bases lining up with TRBD2. The CDR3 is made up of 15 amino acids. Germline V gives CDR1 SGHRS, CDR2 YFSETQ. The junction had 6 bases not matched to a gene; V was cut back by 4 bases and J by 3 bases. The CDR3 DNA reads as TGCGCCAGCAGCCAACTAGCGGGAGAAGGCTACGAGCAGTACTTC. Its translation: CASSQLAGEGYEQYF.

This clonotype was detected ten times or more. This rearrangement joins TRBV9 to TRBJ1-1; unclear D gene. Trimming pared 1 base from V and 2 bases from J, leaving 9 bases between. In germline, CDR1 is SGDLS, CDR2 YYNGEE. The length of the CDR3 is 14 residues. The CDR3 DNA sequence: TGTGCCAGCAGCGTATCTGCAGGCAACACTGAAGCTTTCTTT. Protein sequence: CASSVSAGNTEAFF. The full variable domain, in which reference TRBV9 and TRBJ1-1 provide the parts outside the CDR3, is DSGVTQTPKHLITATGQRVTLRCSPRSGDLSVYWYQQSLDQGLQFLIQYYNGEERAKGNILERFSAQQFPDLHSELNLSSLELGDSALYFCASSVSAGNTEAFFGQGTRLTVV.

This clonotype came up many times. The chain recombines TRBV12-3 or TRBV12-4 with TRBJ2-2, with D unclear. Trimming cost V 6 bases and J 4 bases, with 15 bases left between them. The length of the CDR3 is 15 residues. CDR3 residues: CASRFKTWATGELFF. The CDR3 bases are TGTGCCAGCAGATTCAAAACCTGGGCCACCGGGGAGCTGTTTTTT.

The chain employs TRBV5-1 and TRBJ1-2; D is unresolved. This CDR3 is 14 amino acids long. The germline V and J ends were trimmed by 3 bases and 2 bases, with 11 bases remaining between them. Germline CDR1 is SGHRS and CDR2 is YFSETQ. CDR3 residues: CASSSQNTNYGYTF. CDR3 DNA sequence: TGCGCCAGCAGCTCCCAGAATACAAACTATGGCTACACCTTC.

This clonotype was found many times. The chain uses TRBV5-1 and TRBJ1-6, with 8 bases lining up with TRBD1. Per the germline V gene, CDR1 is SGHRS and CDR2 is YFSETQ. The V segment lost 5 bases and the J segment 10 bases; nucleotides outside the gene matches: 14. This CDR3 has 16 residues. CDR3 amino acids: CASSRAGQGGRSPLHF. DNA of the CDR3: TGCGCCAGCAGTCGTGCCGGACAGGGCGGTCGGTCACCCCTCCACTTT.